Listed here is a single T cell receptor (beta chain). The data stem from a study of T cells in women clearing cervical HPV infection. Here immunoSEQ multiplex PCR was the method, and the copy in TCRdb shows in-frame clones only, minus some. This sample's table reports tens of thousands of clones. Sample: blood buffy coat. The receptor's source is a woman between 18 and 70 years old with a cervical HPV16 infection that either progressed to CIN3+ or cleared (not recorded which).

The CDR3 protein is CASSFSLASGRVSDTQYF. Incomplete CDR3 DNA: TGTGCCAGCAGCTTTAGTCTCGCTAGCGGGCGTGTATCAGATACG. The chain recombines TRBV7-8 with TRBJ2-3; TRBD2 aligns across 8 bases. Coverage ceases 3 residues before the CDR3 finishes, and the germline J gene fills in the end. CDR1 and CDR2 from the germline V gene are SGHVS and FQNEAQ. V shed 3 bases, J shed 4 bases, and the junction held 15 bases outside the gene matches. There are 18 residues in the CDR3.